This T cell receptor (beta chain) appears in the sequencing data of a study of T cell responses to AZD1222 COVID-19 vaccine (dated by TCRdb to about 2021). At the level of the whole study: AZD1222 recipients given second doses at about 4 weeks or at about 12 weeks were pooled, since spike-specific TCR depth and breadth were not found to differ between the two schedules. A total of around 240 trial participants underwent TCR sequencing, of whom about 210 received two doses of AZD1222 and about 25 received two doses of the MenACWY control vaccine. Trial participants were enrolled by age into 18-55, 56-69 and 70-plus year subgroups, with around 150, 28 and 57 TCR-sequenced participants respectively.

The CDR3 regions of human TCRbeta chains were subjected to immunosequencing. The original methods were these. Repertoire TCRs were matched against a reference library of SARS-CoV-2-specific TCRs generated with the MIRA antigen-specificity platform. Breadth meant the fraction of unique TCRs that were SARS-CoV-2-associated, whereas depth meant the fraction of total T cells that were SARS-CoV-2-associated. Using the MIRA data, each spike-specific TCR was assigned both to the spike region to which the TCR was reactive and to a CD4 or CD8 class. Log10-transformed breadth and depth values were compared by one-way ANOVA with Sidak's multiple comparisons tests. The table was pulled from immuneACCESS by TCRdb, which kept in-frame rearrangements only. Such tables lose some clones; where checked, under half of the loss comes from unresolved V genes, and the rest has no known cause. That table is the source of V, J and clone size, and D and trimming were worked out from the DNA. The sample includes some 100,000 clones, with 80% to 90% observed a single time. The ten top clones hold roughly 3% of the sample.

This clone appeared a single time. Its antigen remains undetermined. Qualities for individual bases were not recorded, and no much larger clone is one base off. According to the study, the label for this sample's time point signals: baseline before first vaccination. Vaccinee samples were obtained from the UK trials COV001 and COV002, which included a single-blind randomized controlled phase 2/3 trial of AZD1222 (ChAdOx1 nCoV-19) in healthy adults. Trial participant PBMC samples were collected at day 0 and day 28 after the second dose for TCRbeta chain sequencing. Paper-wide results and their limitations: Because no samples from the day 14 peak response were available, repertoires could be characterized only after the peak T cell response. The vaccine-associated CD4 TCRs covered the entire spike protein, and the dominant responses fell in regions 160-218 and 743-854. After two AZD1222 doses, both the breadth and the depth of spike-specific TCRs were significantly higher than at day 0 and than in MenACWY recipients. Participants were mostly white British and included more females than males, and it was suggested by the authors that clonal diversity may have been underestimated. Nearly half of unique spike-specific TCRs reportedly recognized epitopes outside regions mutated in the B.1.351 and B.1.1.7 variants. Conclusions about previously exposed vaccinees were limited because only 5 or 6 AZD1222 recipients were SARS-CoV-2 seropositive at baseline. The 56-69-year group was small, and its depth increase did not reach significance, likely because of low power.

Sample: peripheral blood, taken on day 0 of AZD1222 vaccination. The receptor comes from an adult in good health.

The DNA sequence reads TGTGCCAGCAGTTCAGTAGGGATTGAAGCTTTCTTT. It translates to CASSSVGIEAFF. Recombination joined TRBV6-2 or TRBV6-3 with TRBJ1-1; too little of a D gene remains to name it. The CDR3 measures 12 amino acids from cysteine to phenylalanine. Only CDR3 DNA remains: 36 bases, in frame from the first base. Trimming at the junction amounts to 4 bases on V and 7 bases on J, and the germline ends lie 10 bases apart. The germline V gene yields MNHEY for CDR1 and SVGEGT for CDR2.